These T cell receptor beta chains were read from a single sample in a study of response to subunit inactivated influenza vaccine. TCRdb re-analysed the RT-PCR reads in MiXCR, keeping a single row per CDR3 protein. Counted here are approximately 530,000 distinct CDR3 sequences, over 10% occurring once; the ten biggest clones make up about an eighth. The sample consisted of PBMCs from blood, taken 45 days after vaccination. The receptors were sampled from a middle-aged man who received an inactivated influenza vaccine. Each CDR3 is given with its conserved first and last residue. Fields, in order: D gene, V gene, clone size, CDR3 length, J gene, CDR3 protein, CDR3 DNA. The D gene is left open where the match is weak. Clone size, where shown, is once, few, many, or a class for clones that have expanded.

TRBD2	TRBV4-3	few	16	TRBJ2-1	CASSHYLAGGDNEQFF	TGCGCCAGCAGCCACTATCTAGCGGGGGGGGACAATGAGCAGTTCTTC
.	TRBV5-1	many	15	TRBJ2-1	CASSWDPGLGNEQFF	TGCGCCAGCAGCTGGGATCCAGGGCTTGGCAATGAGCAGTTCTTC
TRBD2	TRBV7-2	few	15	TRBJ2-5	CASSLDASGTETQYF	TGTGCCAGCAGCTTAGACGCTAGCGGTACAGAGACCCAGTACTTC
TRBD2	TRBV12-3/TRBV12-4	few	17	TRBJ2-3	CASRPSGDRQVTDTQYF	TGTGCCAGCAGGCCTAGCGGGGACCGACAGGTCACAGATACGCAGTATTTT
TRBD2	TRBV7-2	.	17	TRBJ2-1	CASSFPFRGGSYNEQFF	TGTGCCAGCAGCTTCCCCTTCCGGGGGGGTTCCTACAATGAGCAGTTCTTC
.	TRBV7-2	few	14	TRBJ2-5	CASSLRVSWETQYF	TGTGCCAGCAGCTTGAGGGTGTCCTGGGAGACCCAGTACTTC
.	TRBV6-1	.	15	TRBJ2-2	CASSSGHTNTGELFF	TGTGCCAGCAGCTCAGGACATACGAACACCGGGGAGCTGTTTTTT
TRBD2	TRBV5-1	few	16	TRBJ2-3	CASSLGLAETTDTQYF	TGCGCCAGCAGCTTGGGACTAGCGGAGACCACAGATACGCAGTATTTT
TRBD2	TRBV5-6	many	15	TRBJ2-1	CASSLGGLPYNEQFF	TGTGCCAGCAGCTTGGGGGGACTACCGTACAATGAGCAGTTCTTC
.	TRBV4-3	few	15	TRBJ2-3	CASSQDIGAFGGQYF	TGCGCCAGCAGCCAAGATATAGGAGCTTTTGGGGGGCAGTATTTT
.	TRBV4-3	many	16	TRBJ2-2	CASSQFSSRGTGELFF	TGCGCCAGCAGCCAATTTTCTTCCCGGGGGACCGGGGAGCTGTTTTTT
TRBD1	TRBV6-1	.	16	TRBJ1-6	CASRRTGSSYNSPLHF	TGTGCCAGCAGAAGGACAGGGAGCTCCTATAATTCACCCCTCCACTTT
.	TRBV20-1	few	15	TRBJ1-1	CSANPVGPMNTEAFF	TGCAGTGCAAACCCCGTGGGCCCAATGAACACTGAAGCTTTCTTT
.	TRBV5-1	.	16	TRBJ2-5	CASSPSPSGAQETQYF	TGCGCCAGCAGCCCGAGTCCAAGCGGAGCTCAAGAGACCCAGTACTTC
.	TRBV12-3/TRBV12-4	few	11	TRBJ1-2	CASTLAGRYTF	TGTGCCAGCACCCTAGCGGGACGCTACACCTTC
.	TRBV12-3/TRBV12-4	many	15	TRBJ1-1	CASSFLTGPNTEAFF	TGTGCCAGCAGTTTTTTAACAGGGCCGAACACTGAAGCTTTCTTT
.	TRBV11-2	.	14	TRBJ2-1	CASSFIKDGSEQFF	TGTGCCAGCAGCTTTATAAAGGATGGGAGTGAGCAGTTCTTC
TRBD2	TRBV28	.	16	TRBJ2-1	CASSPLGVAGADEQFF	TGTGCCAGCAGTCCCCTGGGGGTAGCGGGAGCGGATGAGCAGTTCTTC
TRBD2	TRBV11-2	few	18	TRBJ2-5	CASSLRLAGVRLGETQYF	TGTGCCAGCAGCCTCCGACTAGCGGGAGTTCGGCTTGGAGAGACCCAGTACTTC
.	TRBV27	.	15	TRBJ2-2	CASSLSVPSTGELFF	TGTGCCAGCAGTTTATCTGTTCCGAGCACCGGGGAGCTGTTTTTT
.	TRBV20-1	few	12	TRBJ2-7	CSARRSSYEQYF	TGCAGTGCTAGGCGGAGCTCCTACGAGCAGTACTTC
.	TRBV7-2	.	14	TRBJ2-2	CASRVGRNTGELFF	TGTGCCAGCAGGGTAGGACGGAACACCGGGGAGCTGTTTTTT
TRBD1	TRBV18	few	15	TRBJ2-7	CASSPGTGVNYEQYF	TGTGCCAGCTCCCCCGGGACAGGTGTAAACTACGAGCAGTACTTC
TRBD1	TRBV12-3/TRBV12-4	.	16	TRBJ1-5	CASSHSLGQANQPQHF	TGTGCCAGCAGTCACTCCCTTGGACAGGCCAATCAGCCCCAGCATTTT
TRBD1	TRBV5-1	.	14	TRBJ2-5	CASSTGQGGETQYF	TGCGCCAGCAGCACGGGACAGGGGGGAGAGACCCAGTACTTC
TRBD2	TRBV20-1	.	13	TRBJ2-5	CSALLAGRGTQYF	TGCAGTGCGTTGTTAGCGGGGCGGGGGACCCAGTACTTC
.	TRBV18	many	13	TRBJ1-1	CASSPDLNTEAFF	TGTGCCAGCAGCCCTGATCTGAACACTGAAGCTTTCTTT
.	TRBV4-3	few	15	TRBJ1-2	CASSQDPQAHYGYTF	TGCGCCAGCAGCCAAGATCCGCAGGCGCACTATGGCTACACCTTC
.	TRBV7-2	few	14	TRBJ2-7	CASSLTSTDYEQYF	TGTGCCAGCAGCTTAACGTCGACAGACTACGAGCAGTACTTC
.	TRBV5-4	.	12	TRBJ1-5	CASSLQGQPQHF	TGTGCCAGCAGCTTGCAGGGTCAGCCCCAGCATTTT
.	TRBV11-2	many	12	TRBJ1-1	CASSHTNTEAFF	TGTGCCAGCAGCCATACGAACACTGAAGCTTTCTTT
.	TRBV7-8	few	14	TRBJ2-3	CASSVLAYTDTQYF	TGTGCCAGCAGCGTGCTAGCTTACACAGATACGCAGTATTTT
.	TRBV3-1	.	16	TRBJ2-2	CASSQGGKLNTGELFF	TGTGCCAGCAGCCAAGGGGGGAAGCTTAACACCGGGGAGCTGTTTTTT
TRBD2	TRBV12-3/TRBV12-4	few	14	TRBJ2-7	CASSPPWEGSEQYF	TGTGCCAGCAGTCCCCCCTGGGAGGGGAGCGAGCAGTACTTC
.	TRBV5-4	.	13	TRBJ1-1	CASSLHPNTEAFF	TGTGCCAGCAGCTTGCATCCGAACACTGAAGCTTTCTTT
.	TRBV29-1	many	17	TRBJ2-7	CSVESWFSHVPSYEQYF	TGCAGCGTTGAATCATGGTTTAGTCACGTCCCCTCCTACGAGCAGTACTTC
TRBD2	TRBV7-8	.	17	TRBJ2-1	CASSPIGGLDTLNEQFF	TGTGCCAGCAGCCCGATAGGGGGACTAGACACCCTCAATGAGCAGTTCTTC
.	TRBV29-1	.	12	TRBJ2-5	CSATLEQETQYF	TGCAGCGCAACACTAGAACAAGAGACCCAGTACTTC
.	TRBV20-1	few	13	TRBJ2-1	CSASLLEYGEQFF	TGCAGTGCTAGTCTTCTAGAGTACGGTGAGCAGTTCTTC
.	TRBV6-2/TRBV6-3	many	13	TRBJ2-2	CASSYTGVGELFF	TGTGCCAGCAGTTACACGGGGGTCGGGGAGCTGTTTTTT
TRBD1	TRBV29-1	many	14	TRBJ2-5	CSVGGTGGAETQYF	TGCAGCGTAGGCGGGACAGGGGGCGCCGAGACCCAGTACTTC
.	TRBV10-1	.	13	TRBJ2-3	CASNRAAADTQYF	TGCGCCAGCAATCGAGCGGCGGCAGATACGCAGTATTTT
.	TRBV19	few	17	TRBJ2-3	CASSILGGGAKGDTQYF	TGTGCCAGTAGTATTCTAGGTGGAGGGGCCAAAGGAGATACGCAGTATTTT
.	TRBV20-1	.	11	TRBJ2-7	CSVGESYEQYF	TGCAGTGTCGGGGAATCCTACGAGCAGTACTTC
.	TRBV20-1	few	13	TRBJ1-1	CSASVAANTEAFF	TGCAGTGCTAGTGTGGCAGCGAACACTGAAGCTTTCTTT
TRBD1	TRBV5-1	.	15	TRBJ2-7	CASSPWRQGTREQYF	TGCGCCAGCAGCCCGTGGAGACAGGGTACGCGCGAGCAGTACTTC
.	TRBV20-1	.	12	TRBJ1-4	CSARGDHEKLFF	TGCAGTGCAAGGGGGGACCATGAAAAACTGTTTTTT
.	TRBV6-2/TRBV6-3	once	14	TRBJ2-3	CASSYPPITDTQYF	TGTGCCAGCAGTTACCCCCCGATTACAGATACGCAGTATTTT
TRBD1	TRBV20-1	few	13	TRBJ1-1	CSAPGTGKVEAFF	TGCAGTGCCCCAGGGACAGGGAAGGTTGAAGCTTTCTTT